Sequencing of this T cell receptor beta chain was carried out in a study of metastatic and nonmetastatic thyroid tumors. General study results and limits: TCR beta diversity was reportedly significantly higher in malignant thyroid tumors than benign nodules, in blood and tumor.

This clone was observed many times. Its antigen is unidentified. The same CDR3 is also encoded by other DNA sequences in this sample. Patients had received no treatment of any kind before thyroid surgery. Per the authors' pipeline: To classify distant metastasis in papillary thyroid cancer, a model was built from CDR3 differences across clinicopathological groups. TCRdb reprocessed the PCR reads via MiXCR. None of the V and J calls come from the authors' own analysis; TCRdb made them. The table shows over 65,000 clones, with approximately 12% occurring only once. The receptor was isolated from a female donor with papillary thyroid cancer or a benign thyroid nodule (not recorded which). Some clones in this sample may be carry-over from other donors' samples. Sample: tumor tissue.

The CDR3 reads CSARLPRVYYGYTF. CDR3 nucleotide sequence: TGCAGTGCTAGACTGCCCAGGGTTTACTATGGCTACACCTTC. This chain connects TRBV20-1 to TRBJ1-2; D perhaps matches TRBD1 (5 bases). Germline V lookup: CDR1 DFQATT, CDR2 SNEGSKA (reference sequence). The CDR3 is 14 amino acids. V was clipped by 2 bases and J by 3 bases, with 13 bases between them.